One and the same sample provided the 22 T cell receptor beta chains below, sequenced in a study of OX40 agonist ivuxolimab in advanced cancers. The table came from immunoSEQ multiplex PCR; TCRdb's copy has only in-frame clones and leaves some out. The sample includes about 77,000 clones, 90% to 95% of them seen just once. The input for sequencing was CD4+ or CD8+ T cells sorted from blood, taken in a trial of the OX40 agonist ivuxolimab. The receptor set was obtained from an adult with an advanced solid tumor such as melanoma, head and neck, liver or kidney cancer.

This chain joins TRBV4-2 and TRBJ2-7; D unresolved. Trimming took off 1 base at V and 3 bases at J, with 10 bases between the two ends. The CDR3 runs 14 residues. CDR1 LGHNA and CDR2 YNFKEQ come from the germline V gene. For the CDR3, the DNA is TGTGCCAGCAGCCAAGGGGGAAAGGACTACGAGCAGTACTTC. It yields the protein CASSQGGKDYEQYF.

The chain recombines TRBV7-2 with TRBJ1-1; D is perhaps TRBD1 (6 bases). Germline values: CDR1 SGHTA, CDR2 FQGNSA. This CDR3 spans 15 amino acids. V dropped 2 bases and J dropped 2 bases, with 12 bases sitting between them. The DNA of the CDR3 is TGTGCCAGCAGCTTATTTGGGGGCGTAAACACTGAAGCTTTCTTT. It codes for CASSLFGGVNTEAFF.

The chain is built from TRBV7-2 and TRBJ2-5; 11 nucleotides align to TRBD2. Trimming took 0 bases from V and 0 from J; bases not matched to a gene: 3. This CDR3 is 17 amino acids long. Germline CDR1 is SGHTA and CDR2 is FQGNSA. DNA of the CDR3: TGTGCCAGCAGCTTAGCCCTAGCGGGAGGATACCAAGAGACCCAGTACTTC. Its translation is CASSLALAGGYQETQYF.

This sequence joins TRBV5-5 and TRBJ1-1; the D is unclear. Germline loops: CDR1 SGHKS, CDR2 YYEKEE (reference sequence). The V end was cut by 0 bases, the J end by 3 bases, with 3 bases between. The CDR3 length is 12 residues. The DNA of the CDR3 is TGTGCCAGCAGCTTGGAGCACACTGAAGCTTTCTTT. It codes for CASSLEHTEAFF.

The CDR3 region is CASSPTGTGSYEQYF. The CDR3 bases are TGTGCCAGCAGCCCAACCGGGACAGGCTCCTACGAGCAGTACTTC. The chain combines TRBV5-4 with TRBJ2-7; 8 bases map to TRBD1. The CDR3 is 15 residues long. With V trimmed by 4 bases and J by 0 bases, 6 bases remained unmatched. Germline loops: CDR1 SGHNT, CDR2 YYREEE (reference sequence). The whole variable domain, remainder taken from reference TRBV5-4 and TRBJ2-7, is ETGVTQSPTHLIKTRGQQVTLRCSSQSGHNTVSWYQQALGQGPQFIFQYYREEENGRGNFPPRFSGLQFPNYSSELNVNALELDDSALYLCASSPTGTGSYEQYFGPGTRLTVT.

The chain joins TRBV5-4 to TRBJ2-5; TRBD1 matches at 8 bases. This CDR3 is 16 amino acids long. The germline V gene has CDR1 SGHNT and CDR2 YYREEE (reference sequence). V lost 6 bases to trimming and J lost 4 bases; unmatched junction nucleotides: 14. This CDR3 is CASKPPPGGLGETQYF. CDR3 bases: TGTGCCAGCAAGCCCCCCCCAGGGGGCCTAGGAGAGACCCAGTACTTC.

This clone was seen once. The genes are TRBV10-2 and TRBJ2-7, with TRBD1 as a possible D gene (6 bases). Germline CDR1 reads WSHSY; CDR2 reads SAAADI. The CDR3 has 13 residues. V lost 11 bases and J lost 1, with 15 bases in between. The CDR3 sequence: CASAVQGSYEQYF. The CDR3 region has the DNA TGCGCCTCCGCGGTCCAGGGGTCCTACGAGCAGTACTTC.

The rearrangement links TRBV18 to TRBJ2-7; D unclear. V dropped 3 bases and J dropped 5 bases, with 11 bases sitting between them. From germline, CDR1 is KGHSH and CDR2 LQKENI. This CDR3 is 13 amino acids long. CDR3 loop: CASSPLTNNEQYF. Written as DNA, the CDR3 is TGTGCCAGCTCACCCTTAACGAATAACGAGCAGTACTTC.

This chain links TRBV28 with TRBJ1-2; 9 nucleotides align to TRBD1. From germline, CDR1 is MDHEN and CDR2 SYDVKM. After removal of 4 bases from V and 6 bases from J, the junction contained 6 bases not matched to a gene. The CDR3 loop spans 14 amino acids. The CDR3 loop is CASSSVGQGNGYTF. CDR3 sequence (DNA): TGTGCCAGCAGTTCGGTCGGACAGGGGAATGGCTACACCTTC.

The chain joins TRBV7-2 to TRBJ2-7, with D possibly being TRBD2 (5 bases). Germline V gene lookup returns CDR1 SGHTA and CDR2 FQGNSA. The ends were cut back, 5 bases at V and 2 bases at J, with 7 bases in the middle. The CDR3 covers 12 residues. This chain's CDR3 is CASSTGTYEQYF. Here the CDR3 DNA reads TGTGCCAGCAGCACCGGGACCTACGAGCAGTACTTC.

The chain employs TRBV19 and TRBJ1-1; D is unclear. The germline V and J ends were trimmed by 1 base and 1 base, with 7 bases remaining between them. CDR1 is LNHDA, CDR2 SQIVND, per germline (reference sequence). CDR3 length equals 14 residues. DNA for the CDR3: TGTGCCAGTAGTATAGGGGGTGGGAACACTGAAGCTTTCTTT. Its translation: CASSIGGGNTEAFF.

The gene calls are TRBV28 and TRBJ1-1, with TRBD1 matching over 9 bases. The germline CDR1 and CDR2 sequences are MDHEN and SYDVKM. The J segment lost 1 base and the V segment lost 6 bases, leaving 6 bases of the junction unmatched. The CDR3 is 15 amino acids. CDR3 nucleotide sequence: TGTGCCAGCAGGCGCCGGGGACAGGGGAACACTGAAGCTTTCTTT. Its protein is CASRRRGQGNTEAFF.

This chain joins TRBV5-4 and TRBJ2-7; TRBD1 aligns across 11 bases. The trim removed 0 bases at V and 4 bases at J, leaving 3 bases unmatched. The CDR3 has 15 amino acids. Germline CDR1 reads SGHNT; CDR2 reads YYREEE (reference sequence). CDR3 in DNA: TGTGCCAGCAGCTTGGCGGGACAGGGGGGTTACGAGCAGTACTTC. Residues: CASSLAGQGGYEQYF.

The chain is built from TRBV7-3 and TRBJ2-1, with 8 bases fitting TRBD2. This CDR3 spans 14 amino acids. The germline gives CDR1 SGHTA, CDR2 FQGTGA. Unmatched junction bases numbered 4, after V lost 3 bases and J lost 6 bases. The CDR3 loop reads CASSFGGAANEQFF. The CDR3 DNA sequence: TGTGCCAGCAGCTTCGGGGGGGCCGCCAATGAGCAGTTCTTC.

The chain has TRBV11-3 and TRBJ2-1; D call uncertain. The germline V gene has CDR1 SGHNT and CDR2 YENEEA. V lost 5 bases to trimming and J lost 7 bases, with 15 bases between them. The CDR3 loop spans 14 amino acids. In nucleotides, the CDR3 is TGTGCCAGCAGCCCTCGGAGTGAGAAGAATGAGCAGTTCTTC. Protein: CASSPRSEKNEQFF. Together with reference TRBV11-3 and TRBJ2-1, the CDR3 gives the full variable domain: EAGVVQSPRYKIIEKKQPVAFWCNPISGHNTLYWYLQNLGQGPELLIRYENEEAVDDSQLPKDRFSAERLKGVDSTLKIQPAELGDSAVYLCASSPRSEKNEQFFGPGTRLTVL.

This clone turned up a few times. V and J are TRBV4-3 and TRBJ1-6; TRBD1 matches 7 bases. The CDR3 consists of 18 residues. The V and J ends lost 1 base and 6 bases, in that order; junction bases with no gene match: 12. Germline CDR1 reads LGHNA; CDR2 reads YSLEER. CDR3 amino acids: CASSQVLLGTVSNSPLHF. As DNA, the CDR3 is TGCGCCAGCAGCCAAGTTCTCCTTGGGACAGTCAGTAATTCACCCCTCCACTTT.

Turning to this clone: The same CDR3 is also encoded by other DNA sequences in this sample. The chain recombines TRBV7-9 with TRBJ2-7; weak D call: TRBD2 (6 bases). The V gene lost 1 base and the J gene lost 3 bases, with 13 bases spanning the gap. CDR3 length: 15 residues. From germline, CDR1 is SEHNR and CDR2 FQNEAQ (reference sequence). Here the CDR3 DNA reads TGTGCCAGCAGCTTAGGTAGCGGTTCCGACTACGAGCAGTACTTC. The encoded protein is CASSLGSGSDYEQYF.

The count of this clone is one. This rearrangement joins TRBV18 to TRBJ2-5; D is undetermined. V gave up 3 bases and J gave up 4 bases, with 9 bases separating them. Germline V CDR1 and CDR2: KGHSH, LQKENI. This CDR3 has 13 residues. Here the CDR3 reads CASSPVTGETQYF. In DNA form, the CDR3 reads TGTGCCAGCTCACCCGTGACCGGAGAGACCCAGTACTTC. Supplemented by reference TRBV18 and TRBJ2-5, the full variable domain reads NAGVMQNPRHLVRRRGQEARLRCSPMKGHSHVYWYRQLPEEGLKFMVYLQKENIIDESGMPKERFSAEFPKEGPSILRIQQVVRGDSAAYFCASSPVTGETQYFGPGTRLLVL.

A single count supports this clone. This chain joins TRBV30 and TRBJ2-7; 8 bases line up with TRBD2. In germline, CDR1 is GTSNPN, CDR2 SVGIG (reference sequence). V shed 4 bases and J 3 bases; nucleotides not matched to a gene: 8. The CDR3 runs to 14 residues. The chain's CDR3 is CAWTVSGGRYEQYF. In nucleotides, the CDR3 is TGTGCCTGGACGGTGAGCGGGGGACGCTACGAGCAGTACTTC.

The chain is built from TRBV19 and TRBJ2-1, with TRBD2 matching 10 bases. Germline values: CDR1 LNHDA, CDR2 SQIVND (reference sequence). V shed 9 bases and J 7 bases; nucleotides not matched to a gene: 9. CDR3 length: 14 amino acids. CDR3 amino acids: CASKQAGGQNEQFF. The CDR3 region has the DNA TGTGCCAGCAAGCAAGCGGGGGGGCAGAATGAGCAGTTCTTC. The variable domain in full, completed from reference TRBV19 and TRBJ2-1, reads DGGITQSPKYLFRKEGQNVTLSCEQNLNHDAMYWYRQDPGQGLRLIYYSQIVNDFQKGDIAEGYSVSREKKESFPLTVTSAQKNPTAFYLCASKQAGGQNEQFFGPGTRLTVL.

There are a few counts of this clone. The V gene is TRBV6-5, the J gene TRBJ1-2; D remains ambiguous. Trimming removed 5 bases from V and 4 bases from J, with 14 bases in between. The CDR3 runs 14 residues. Per the germline V gene, CDR1 is MNHEY and CDR2 is SVGAGI. The CDR3 region is CASSPRVSVYGYTF. The CDR3 DNA follows: TGTGCCAGCAGTCCCCGCGTTTCGGTCTATGGCTACACCTTC.

The V and J genes are TRBV19 and TRBJ1-5; TRBD1 matches at 12 bases. Unmatched junction bases numbered 5, after V lost 1 base and J lost 1 base. CDR3 length equals 18 residues. CDR1 is LNHDA, CDR2 SQIVND, per germline (reference sequence). The CDR3 is CASSIVRDRGPSNQPQHF. In nucleotides, the CDR3 is TGTGCCAGTAGTATAGTCCGGGACAGGGGGCCGAGCAATCAGCCCCAGCATTTT.